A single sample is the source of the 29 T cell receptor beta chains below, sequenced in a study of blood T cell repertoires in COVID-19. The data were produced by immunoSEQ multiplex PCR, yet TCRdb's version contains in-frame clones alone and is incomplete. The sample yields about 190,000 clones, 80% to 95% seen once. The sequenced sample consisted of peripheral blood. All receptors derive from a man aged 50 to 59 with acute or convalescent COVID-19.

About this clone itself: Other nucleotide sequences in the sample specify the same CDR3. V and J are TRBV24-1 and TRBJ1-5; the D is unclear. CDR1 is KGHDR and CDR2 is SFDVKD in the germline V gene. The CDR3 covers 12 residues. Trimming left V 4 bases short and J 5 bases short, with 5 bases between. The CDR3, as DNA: TGTGCCACCAGTGACCCTGATCAGCCCCAGCATTTT. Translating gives CATSDPDQPQHF.

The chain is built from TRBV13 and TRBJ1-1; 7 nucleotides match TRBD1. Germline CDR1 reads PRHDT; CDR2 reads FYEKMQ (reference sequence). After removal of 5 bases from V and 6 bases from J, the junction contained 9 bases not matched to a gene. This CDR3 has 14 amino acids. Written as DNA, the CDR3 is TGTGCCAGCAGCGGGAGACAGGGAAGGGCTGAAGCTTTCTTT. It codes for CASSGRQGRAEAFF. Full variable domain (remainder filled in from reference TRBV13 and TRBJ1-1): AAGVIQSPRHLIKEKRETATLKCYPIPRHDTVYWYQQGPGQDPQFLISFYEKMQSDKGSIPDRFSAQQFSDYHSELNMSSLELGDSALYFCASSGRQGRAEAFFGQGTRLTVV.

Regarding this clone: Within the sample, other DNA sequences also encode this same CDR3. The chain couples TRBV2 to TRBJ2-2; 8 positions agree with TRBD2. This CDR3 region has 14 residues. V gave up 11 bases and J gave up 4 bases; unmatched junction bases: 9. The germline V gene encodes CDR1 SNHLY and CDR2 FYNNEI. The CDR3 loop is CASGVAGGTGELFF. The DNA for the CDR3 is TGTGCCTCGGGGGTGGCGGGGGGCACCGGGGAGCTGTTTTTT. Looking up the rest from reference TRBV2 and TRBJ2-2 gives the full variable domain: EPEVTQTPSHQVTQMGQEVILRCVPISNHLYFYWYRQILGQKVEFLVSFYNNEISEKSEIFDDQFSVERPDGSNFTLKIRSTKLEDSAMYFCASGVAGGTGELFFGEGSRLTVL.

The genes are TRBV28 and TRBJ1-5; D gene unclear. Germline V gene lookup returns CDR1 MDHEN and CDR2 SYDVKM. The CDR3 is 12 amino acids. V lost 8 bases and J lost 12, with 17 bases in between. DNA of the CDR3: TGTGCCAGCTCCACCGGAGGACGCAACCAGCATTTT. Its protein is CASSTGGRNQHF.

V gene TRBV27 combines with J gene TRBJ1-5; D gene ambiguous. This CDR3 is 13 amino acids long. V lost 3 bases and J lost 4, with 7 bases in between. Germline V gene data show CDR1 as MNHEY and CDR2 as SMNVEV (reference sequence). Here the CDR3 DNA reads TGTGCCAGCAGTTTGCTAGGAAATCAGCCCCAGCATTTT. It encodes CASSLLGNQPQHF.

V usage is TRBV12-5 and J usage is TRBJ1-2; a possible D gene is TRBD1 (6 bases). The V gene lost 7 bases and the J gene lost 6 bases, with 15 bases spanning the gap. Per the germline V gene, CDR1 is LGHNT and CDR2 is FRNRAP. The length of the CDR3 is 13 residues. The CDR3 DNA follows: TGTGCTAGTGCTAGGGAGGGGGTTGATGGCTACACCTTC. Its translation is CASAREGVDGYTF.

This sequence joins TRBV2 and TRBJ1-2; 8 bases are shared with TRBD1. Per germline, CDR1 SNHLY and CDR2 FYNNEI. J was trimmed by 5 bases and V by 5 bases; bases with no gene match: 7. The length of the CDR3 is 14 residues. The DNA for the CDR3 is TGTGCCAGCAGTCGCTCGGGACAGGAGTATGGCTACACCTTC. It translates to CASSRSGQEYGYTF.

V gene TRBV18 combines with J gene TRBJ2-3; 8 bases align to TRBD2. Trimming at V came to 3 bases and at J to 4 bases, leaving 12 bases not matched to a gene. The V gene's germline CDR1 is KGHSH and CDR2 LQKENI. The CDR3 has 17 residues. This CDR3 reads CASSPLSASGSSDTQYF. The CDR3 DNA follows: TGTGCCAGCTCACCGCTTTCGGCTAGCGGGTCTTCAGATACGCAGTATTTT.

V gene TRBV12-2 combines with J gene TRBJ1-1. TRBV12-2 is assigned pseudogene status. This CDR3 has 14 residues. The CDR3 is CASRSRRVHAEAFF. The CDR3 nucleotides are TGTGCAAGTCGCTCTCGCCGGGTCCACGCTGAAGCTTTCTTT.

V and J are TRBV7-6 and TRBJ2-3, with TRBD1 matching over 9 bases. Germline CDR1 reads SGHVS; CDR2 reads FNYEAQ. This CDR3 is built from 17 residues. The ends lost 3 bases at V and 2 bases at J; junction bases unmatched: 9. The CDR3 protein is CASSFVGQGRITDTQYF. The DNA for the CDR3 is TGTGCCAGCAGCTTTGTCGGACAGGGGCGCATCACAGATACGCAGTATTTT.

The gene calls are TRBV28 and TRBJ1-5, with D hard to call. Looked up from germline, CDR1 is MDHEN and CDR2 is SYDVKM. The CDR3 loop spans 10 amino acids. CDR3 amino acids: CSAGVRPQHF. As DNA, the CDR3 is TGTTCGGCGGGCGTGAGGCCCCAGCATTTT.

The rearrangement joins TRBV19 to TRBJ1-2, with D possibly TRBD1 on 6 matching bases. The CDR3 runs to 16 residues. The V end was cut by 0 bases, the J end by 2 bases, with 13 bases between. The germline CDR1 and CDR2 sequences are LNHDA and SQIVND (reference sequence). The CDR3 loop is CASSIDLYRVNYGYTF. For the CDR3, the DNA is TGTGCCAGTAGTATAGATCTATACAGGGTAAACTATGGCTACACCTTC.

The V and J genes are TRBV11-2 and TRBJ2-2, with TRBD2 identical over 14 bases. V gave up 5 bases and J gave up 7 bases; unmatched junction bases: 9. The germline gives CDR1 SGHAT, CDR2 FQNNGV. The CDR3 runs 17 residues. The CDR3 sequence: CASSPGTSGRVGGELFF. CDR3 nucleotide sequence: TGTGCCAGCAGCCCAGGGACTAGCGGGAGAGTGGGCGGGGAGCTGTTTTTT.

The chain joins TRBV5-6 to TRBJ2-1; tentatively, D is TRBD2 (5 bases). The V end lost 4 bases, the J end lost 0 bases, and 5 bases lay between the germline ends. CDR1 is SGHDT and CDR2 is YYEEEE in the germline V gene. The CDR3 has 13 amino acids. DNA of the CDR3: TGTGCCAGCAGCGGGAGCTCCTACAATGAGCAGTTCTTC. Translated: CASSGSSYNEQFF.

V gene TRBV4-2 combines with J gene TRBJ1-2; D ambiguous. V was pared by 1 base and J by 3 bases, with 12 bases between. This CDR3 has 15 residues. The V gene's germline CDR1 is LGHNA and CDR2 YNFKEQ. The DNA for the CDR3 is TGTGCCAGCAGCCAAGTCGCCGGAGAGGACTATGGCTACACCTTC. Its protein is CASSQVAGEDYGYTF.

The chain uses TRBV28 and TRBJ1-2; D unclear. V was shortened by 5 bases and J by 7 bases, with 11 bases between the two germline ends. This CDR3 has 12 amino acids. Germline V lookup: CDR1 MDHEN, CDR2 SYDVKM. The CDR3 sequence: CASSPPGFGYTF. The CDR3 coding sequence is TGTGCCAGCAGTCCACCCGGGTTTGGCTACACCTTC.

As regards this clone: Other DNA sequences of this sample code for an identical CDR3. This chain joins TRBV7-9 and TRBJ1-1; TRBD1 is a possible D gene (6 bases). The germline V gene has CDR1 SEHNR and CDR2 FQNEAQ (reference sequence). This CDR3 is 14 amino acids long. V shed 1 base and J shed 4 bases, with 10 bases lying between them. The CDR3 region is CASSLGGRGTEAFF. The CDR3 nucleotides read TGTGCCAGCAGCTTAGGCGGCAGGGGCACTGAAGCTTTCTTT. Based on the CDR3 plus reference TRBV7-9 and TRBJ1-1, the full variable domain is DTGVSQNPRHKITKRGQNVTFRCDPISEHNRLYWYRQTLGQGPEFLTYFQNEAQLEKSRLLSDRFSAERPKGSFSTLEIQRTEQGDSAMYLCASSLGGRGTEAFFGQGTRLTVV.

CDR3 loop: CATSHSRGPGYTF. The CDR3 DNA reads as TGTGCCACCAGTCACAGTAGGGGGCCTGGCTACACCTTC. The genes are TRBV24-1 and TRBJ1-2; TRBD1 matches at 7 bases. CDR3 length: 13 amino acids. The germline V gene encodes CDR1 KGHDR and CDR2 SFDVKD. The V gene end was trimmed by 6 bases and the J gene end by 7 bases; junction bases not matched to a gene: 7.

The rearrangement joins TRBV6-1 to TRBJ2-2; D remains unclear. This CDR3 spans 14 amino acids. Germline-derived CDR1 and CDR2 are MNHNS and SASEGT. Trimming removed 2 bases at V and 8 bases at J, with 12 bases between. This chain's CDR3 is CASSEQTVVGELFF. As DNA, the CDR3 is TGTGCCAGCAGTGAACAAACGGTGGTAGGGGAGCTGTTTTTT.

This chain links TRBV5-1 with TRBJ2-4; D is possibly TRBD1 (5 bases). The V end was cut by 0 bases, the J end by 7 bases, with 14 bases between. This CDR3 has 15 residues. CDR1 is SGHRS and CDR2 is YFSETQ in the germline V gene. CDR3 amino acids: CASSLEVSRVNIQYF. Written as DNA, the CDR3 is TGCGCCAGCAGCTTGGAAGTTTCCAGGGTGAACATTCAGTACTTC.

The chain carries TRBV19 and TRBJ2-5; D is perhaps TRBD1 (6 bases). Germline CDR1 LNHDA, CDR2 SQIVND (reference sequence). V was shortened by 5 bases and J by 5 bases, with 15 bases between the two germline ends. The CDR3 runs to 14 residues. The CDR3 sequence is CASSYRTVRETQYF. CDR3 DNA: TGTGCCAGTAGTTACCGGACAGTCCGGGAGACCCAGTACTTC.

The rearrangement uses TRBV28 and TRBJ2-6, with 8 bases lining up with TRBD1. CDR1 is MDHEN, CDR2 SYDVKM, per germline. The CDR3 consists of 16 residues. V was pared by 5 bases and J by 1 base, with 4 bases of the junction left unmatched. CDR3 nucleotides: TGTGCCAGCAGTGAATACAGGGGGTCTGGGGCCAACGTCCTGACTTTC. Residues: CASSEYRGSGANVLTF.

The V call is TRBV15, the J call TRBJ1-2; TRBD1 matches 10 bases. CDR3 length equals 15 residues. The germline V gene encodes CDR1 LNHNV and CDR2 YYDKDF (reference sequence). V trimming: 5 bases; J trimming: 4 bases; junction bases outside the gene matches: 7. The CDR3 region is CATSGRTGGTYGYTF. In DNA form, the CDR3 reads TGTGCCACCAGCGGACGGACAGGGGGGACCTATGGCTACACCTTC.

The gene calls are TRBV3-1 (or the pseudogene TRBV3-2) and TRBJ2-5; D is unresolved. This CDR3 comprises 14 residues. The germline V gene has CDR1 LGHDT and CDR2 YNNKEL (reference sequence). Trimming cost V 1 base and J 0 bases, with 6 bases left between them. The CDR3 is CASSQVNNQETQYF. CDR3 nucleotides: TGTGCCAGCAGCCAAGTGAACAACCAAGAGACCCAGTACTTC.

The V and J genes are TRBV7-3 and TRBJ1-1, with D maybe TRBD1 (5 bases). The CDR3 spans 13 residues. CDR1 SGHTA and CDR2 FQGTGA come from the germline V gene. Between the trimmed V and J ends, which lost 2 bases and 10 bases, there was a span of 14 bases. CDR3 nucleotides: TGTGCCAGCAGCTTACAATTGACGGGGGGAGCTTTCTTT. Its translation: CASSLQLTGGAFF.

The CDR3: CASSPDPSGSGYEQYF. In nucleotides, the CDR3 is TGTGCCAGCAGCCCAGACCCCAGCGGGAGTGGCTACGAGCAGTACTTC. This chain joins TRBV7-2 and TRBJ2-7; 8 bases agree with TRBD2. Germline-derived CDR1 and CDR2 are SGHTA and FQGNSA. Unmatched junction bases numbered 12, after V lost 5 bases and J lost 3 bases. This CDR3 is 16 amino acids long.

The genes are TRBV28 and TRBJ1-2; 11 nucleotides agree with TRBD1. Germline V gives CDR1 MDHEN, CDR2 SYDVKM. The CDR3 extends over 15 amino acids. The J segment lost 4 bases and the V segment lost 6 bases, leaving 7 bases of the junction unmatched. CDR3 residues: CASSQAGQGAYGYTF. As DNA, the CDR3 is TGTGCCAGCAGCCAAGCTGGACAGGGGGCCTATGGCTACACCTTC.

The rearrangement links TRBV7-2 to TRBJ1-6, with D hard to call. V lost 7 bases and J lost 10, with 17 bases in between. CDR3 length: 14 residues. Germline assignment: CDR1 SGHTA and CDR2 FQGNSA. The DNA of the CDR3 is TGTGCCAGCACCCCGAGTCCCGGAGGGTCACCCCTCCACTTT. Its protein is CASTPSPGGSPLHF. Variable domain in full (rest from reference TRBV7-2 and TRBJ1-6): GAGVSQSPSNKVTEKGKDVELRCDPISGHTALYWYRQSLGQGLEFLIYFQGNSAPDKSGLPSDRFSAERTGGSVSTLTIQRTQQEDSAVYLCASTPSPGGSPLHFGNGTRLTVT.

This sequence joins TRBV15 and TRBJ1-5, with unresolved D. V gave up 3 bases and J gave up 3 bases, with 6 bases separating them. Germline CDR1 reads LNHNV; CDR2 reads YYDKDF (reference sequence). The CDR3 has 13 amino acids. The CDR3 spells CATSRRPNQPQHF. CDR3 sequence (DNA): TGTGCCACCAGCAGGAGGCCCAATCAGCCCCAGCATTTT.